This TCR beta chain was recorded in a study of regulatory T cells in long-lasting Graves disease. There are a few counts of this clonotype. The sample's time point: newly diagnosed GD, antithyroid drugs for less than 3 months. RNA extracted from PBMCs served as the sequencing template. Construction of TCR beta libraries relied on iRepertoire HTBI primers and on Arm-PCR targeting CDR3 regions. TCRdb independently ran MiXCR on the multiplex PCR reads; one entry per CDR3 protein. This table has 250,000 to 300,000 distinct CDR3 sequences, around 18% appearing once. These same data were also listed under a study on T cells in Graves' hyperthyroidism and ophthalmopathy. From that report: Not enrolled were patients with uncontrolled infection, other autoimmune disease, pregnancy or lactation.

This material consisted of peripheral blood mononuclear cells (PBMCs), taken at new diagnosis, from a patient treated with antithyroid drugs. This receptor was taken from a woman in her twenties or thirties with Graves disease.

Written as DNA, the CDR3 is TGTGCCAGCAGTTTTGGGGGTTCTGGAAACACCATATATTTT. Amino acid sequence: CASSFGGSGNTIYF. This chain links TRBV12-3 or TRBV12-4 with TRBJ1-3; the D gene is possibly TRBD1 (5 bases). The germline V and J ends were trimmed by 3 bases and 1 base, with 7 bases remaining between them. This CDR3 is 14 amino acids long.